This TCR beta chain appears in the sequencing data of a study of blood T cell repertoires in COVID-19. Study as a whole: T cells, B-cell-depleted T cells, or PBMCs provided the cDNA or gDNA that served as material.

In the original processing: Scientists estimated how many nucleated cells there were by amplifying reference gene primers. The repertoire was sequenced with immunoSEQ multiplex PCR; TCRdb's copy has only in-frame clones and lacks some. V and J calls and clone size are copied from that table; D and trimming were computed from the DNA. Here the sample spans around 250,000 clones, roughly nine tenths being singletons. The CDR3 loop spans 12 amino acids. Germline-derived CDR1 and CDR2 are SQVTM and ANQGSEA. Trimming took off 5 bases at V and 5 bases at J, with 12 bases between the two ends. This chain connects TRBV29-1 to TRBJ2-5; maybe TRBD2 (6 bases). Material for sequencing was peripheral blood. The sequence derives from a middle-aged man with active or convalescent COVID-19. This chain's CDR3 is CSVRGSGETQYF. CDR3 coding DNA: TGCAGCGTTCGGGGAAGCGGGGAGACCCAGTACTTC.